What follows are 15 T cell receptor beta chains derived from one specimen sequenced in a study of T cell changes during pregnancy in multiple sclerosis. Produced via immunoSEQ multiplex PCR; TCRdb's table is partial and in-frame only. This table holds approximately 53,000 clones, around 90% found once. The source material was CD4+ T cells from peripheral blood mononuclear cells, sampled before pregnancy. Source of these receptors: a female donor with multiple sclerosis, enrolled in a pregnancy study.

The chain joins TRBV5-6 to TRBJ2-5, with 7 bases identical to TRBD1. Germline V lookup: CDR1 SGHDT, CDR2 YYEEEE. The CDR3 length is 13 residues. Unmatched junction bases numbered 4, after V lost 4 bases and J lost 4 bases. CDR3: CASSRNRGETQYF. Here the CDR3 DNA reads TGTGCCAGCAGCCGCAACAGGGGAGAGACCCAGTACTTC. Looking up the rest from reference TRBV5-6 and TRBJ2-5 gives the full variable domain: DAGVTQSPTHLIKTRGQQVTLRCSPKSGHDTVSWYQQALGQGPQFIFQYYEEEERQRGNFPDRFSGHQFPNYSSELNVNALLLGDSALYLCASSRNRGETQYFGPGTRLLVL.

In this sample, this clone turned up a few times. The chain carries TRBV28 and TRBJ1-4; perhaps TRBD1 as D (5 bases). The CDR3 is 14 amino acids. V was trimmed by 6 bases and J by 5 bases, leaving 13 bases between them. The V gene's germline CDR1 is MDHEN and CDR2 SYDVKM. CDR3 amino acids: CASSLGLNNEKLFF. The CDR3 DNA reads TGTGCCAGCAGCCTGGGACTTAACAATGAAAAACTGTTTTTT. The whole variable domain, filled in from reference TRBV28 and TRBJ1-4, reads DVKVTQSSRYLVKRTGEKVFLECVQDMDHENMFWYRQDPGLGLRLIYFSYDVKMKEKGDIPEGYSVSREKKERFSLILESASTNQTSMYLCASSLGLNNEKLFFGSGTQLSVL.

The gene calls are TRBV19 and TRBJ2-7; D gene uncertain. Germline values: CDR1 LNHDA, CDR2 SQIVND (reference sequence). This CDR3 spans 12 amino acids. With 4 bases removed from V and 2 bases from J, the gap between germline ends came to 6 bases. As DNA, the CDR3 is TGTGCCAGTAGTACGCGCCCCTACGAGCAGTACTTC. Protein: CASSTRPYEQYF.

The J gene is TRBJ1-5, the V gene TRBV18; D might be TRBD1 (6 bases). The germline V gene has CDR1 KGHSH and CDR2 LQKENI. This CDR3 comprises 14 residues. V was trimmed by 3 bases and J by 5 bases, leaving 11 bases between them. This CDR3 reads CASSPGGLDQPQHF. The CDR3 DNA sequence: TGTGCCAGCTCACCGGGGGGGCTCGATCAGCCCCAGCATTTT.

This CDR3 reads CASSFSLQGNTEAFF. In DNA form, the CDR3 reads TGTGCCAGCAGCTTCAGTCTACAGGGGAACACTGAAGCTTTCTTT. This sequence joins TRBV5-5 and TRBJ1-1; D is possibly TRBD1 (6 bases). CDR1 is SGHKS and CDR2 is YYEKEE in the germline V gene (reference sequence). The CDR3 length is 15 residues. V was shortened by 2 bases and J by 1 base, with 12 bases between the two germline ends. The entire variable domain, with the rest obtained from reference TRBV5-5 and TRBJ1-1, is as follows: DAGVTQSPTHLIKTRGQQVTLRCSPISGHKSVSWYQQVLGQGPQFIFQYYEKEERGRGNFPDRFSARQFPNYSSELNVNALLLGDSALYLCASSFSLQGNTEAFFGQGTRLTVV.

V usage is TRBV9 and J usage is TRBJ2-1; 8 bases are shared with TRBD2. The CDR3 sequence is 15 residues long. After removal of 0 bases from V and 7 bases from J, the junction contained 6 bases not matched to a gene. Germline V gene sequence: CDR1 SGDLS, CDR2 YYNGEE. CDR3 region: CASSVAGGILNEQFF. In nucleotides, the CDR3 is TGTGCCAGCAGCGTAGCGGGAGGGATCCTAAATGAGCAGTTCTTC.

The chain couples TRBV6-6 to TRBJ2-7; a possible D gene is TRBD1 (6 bases). The CDR3 totals 13 residues. Germline lookup yields CDR1 MNHNY and CDR2 SVGAGI (reference sequence). Trimming removed 4 bases at V and 2 bases at J, with 9 bases between. The CDR3 sequence is CASSWDTTYEQYF. The CDR3 nucleotides are TGTGCCAGCAGTTGGGACACTACCTACGAGCAGTACTTC.

The J gene is TRBJ1-2, the V gene TRBV30; 9 bases fit TRBD1. Germline CDR1 is GTSNPN and CDR2 is SVGIG (reference sequence). The CDR3 is 14 residues long. Trimming removed 2 bases from V and 4 bases from J; junction bases left unmatched: 5. The CDR3 region is CAWSTGQGLYGYTF. CDR3 coding DNA: TGTGCCTGGAGTACGGGACAGGGCCTCTATGGCTACACCTTC. Full variable domain (rest looked up from reference TRBV30 and TRBJ1-2): SQTIHQWPATLVQPVGSPLSLECTVEGTSNPNLYWYRQAAGRGLQLLFYSVGIGQISSEVPQNLSASRPQDRQFILSSKKLLLSDSGFYLCAWSTGQGLYGYTFGSGTRLTVV.

The V and J genes are TRBV14 and TRBJ2-3; 11 bases align to TRBD2. The CDR3 totals 16 residues. Germline V gene sequence: CDR1 SGHDN, CDR2 FVKESK. V gave up 3 bases and J gave up 0 bases; unmatched junction bases: 2. The CDR3, as DNA: TGTGCCAGCAGCCACCGACTAGCGGGGAGCACAGATACGCAGTATTTT. Translated, it gives CASSHRLAGSTDTQYF.

The chain uses TRBV5-5 and TRBJ2-5; tentative D call: TRBD1 (5 bases). Germline V gene data show CDR1 as SGHKS and CDR2 as YYEKEE (reference sequence). The V gene lost 0 bases and the J gene lost 2 bases, with 11 bases spanning the gap. This CDR3 has 15 residues. CDR3: CASSLGVGEQETQYF. The DNA for the CDR3 is TGTGCCAGCAGCTTGGGGGTAGGGGAACAAGAGACCCAGTACTTC.

The chain carries TRBV4-2 and TRBJ2-7; 9 bases are a match to TRBD2. The CDR3 extends over 15 amino acids. Germline CDR1 LGHNA, CDR2 YNFKEQ. The J segment lost 6 bases and the V segment lost 1 base, leaving 7 bases of the junction unmatched. CDR3 region: CASSQVGSGSSEQYF. The CDR3 coding sequence is TGTGCCAGCAGCCAAGTGGGTAGCGGGAGTTCCGAGCAGTACTTC.

The chain joins TRBV18 to TRBJ2-3; 14 bases line up with TRBD2. In germline, CDR1 is KGHSH, CDR2 LQKENI. V shed 4 bases, J shed 2 bases, and the junction held 2 bases outside the gene matches. The CDR3 consists of 16 residues. CDR3 protein: CASSRLAGGVTDTQYF. CDR3 DNA sequence: TGTGCCAGCTCACGACTAGCGGGAGGGGTCACAGATACGCAGTATTTT.

The chain recombines TRBV4-3 with TRBJ2-3; D gene ambiguous. The CDR3 has 13 amino acids. Per germline, CDR1 LGHNA and CDR2 YSLEER. Trimming took 2 bases from V and 1 from J, leaving 4 bases between them. CDR3 nucleotides: TGCGCCAGCAGCCAACTCCGCACAGATACGCAGTATTTT. Protein: CASSQLRTDTQYF.

The CDR3 region is CASGSPGTGGWEQYF. The CDR3 nucleotides are TGTGCCAGCGGATCCCCAGGGACAGGGGGGTGGGAGCAGTACTTC. This rearrangement joins TRBV28 to TRBJ2-7; 11 bases match TRBD1. CDR1 MDHEN and CDR2 SYDVKM come from the germline V gene. The CDR3 totals 15 residues. The junction had 13 bases not matched to a gene; V was cut back by 8 bases and J by 7 bases. The full variable domain, its missing parts supplied by reference TRBV28 and TRBJ2-7, is DVKVTQSSRYLVKRTGEKVFLECVQDMDHENMFWYRQDPGLGLRLIYFSYDVKMKEKGDIPEGYSVSREKKERFSLILESASTNQTSMYLCASGSPGTGGWEQYFGPGTRLTVT.

The rearrangement uses TRBV11-2 and TRBJ2-1, with TRBD2 matching 14 bases. V lost 6 bases to trimming and J lost 10 bases; unmatched junction nucleotides: 14. The CDR3 is 17 amino acids. Germline CDR1 reads SGHAT; CDR2 reads FQNNGV. The CDR3 nucleotides are TGTGCCAGCAGTTCACGGGGAGGGACTAGCGGGAGTGGCGAGCAGTTCTTC. It encodes CASSSRGGTSGSGEQFF.